This entry describes one TCR beta chain. This specimen comes from a study of T and B cells in COVID-19 patients. Study background: COVID-19 patients gave peripheral blood either during active infection or after recovery.

From blood, roughly 250-500 ng of genomic DNA served as TRB template. TRB rearrangements were amplified by multiplex PCR with BIOMED2 TRB-A/B primers. TCRdb called the multiplex PCR reads again in MiXCR, with one record for every CDR3 protein. The sample has around 7,600 distinct CDR3 sequences; 35% to 50% are singletons. This CDR3 comprises 13 residues. The germline CDR1 and CDR2 sequences are MNHEY and SVGAGI. V lost 2 bases and J lost 4, with 8 bases in between. The source is a human donor who had recovered from COVID-19. This chain joins TRBV6-5 and TRBJ1-1; possibly TRBD1 for D (5 bases). Sequenced: blood. As DNA, the CDR3 is TGTGCCAGCAGTTACGGGGGGGTCACTGAAGCTTTCTTT. Translation: CASSYGGVTEAFF.